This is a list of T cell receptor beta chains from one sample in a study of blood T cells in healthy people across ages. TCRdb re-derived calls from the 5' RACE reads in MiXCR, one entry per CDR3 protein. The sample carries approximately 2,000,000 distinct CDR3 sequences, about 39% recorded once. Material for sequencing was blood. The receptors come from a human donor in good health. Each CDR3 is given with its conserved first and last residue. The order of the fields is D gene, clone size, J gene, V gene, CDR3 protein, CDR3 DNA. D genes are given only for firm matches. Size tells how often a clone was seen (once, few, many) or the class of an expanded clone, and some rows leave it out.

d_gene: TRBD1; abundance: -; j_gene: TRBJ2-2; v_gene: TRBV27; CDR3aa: CASRWTGSGELFF; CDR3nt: TGTGCCAGTAGGTGGACAGGGTCTGGGGAGCTGTTTTTT
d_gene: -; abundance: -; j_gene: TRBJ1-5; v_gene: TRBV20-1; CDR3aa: CSAQDRYQPQHF; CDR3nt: TGCAGTGCGCAGGACCGTTATCAGCCCCAGCATTTT
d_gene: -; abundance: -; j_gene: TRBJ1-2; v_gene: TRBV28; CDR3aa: CASSLSRGIYGYTF; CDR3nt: TGTGCCAGCAGTCTCAGCAGGGGAATATATGGCTACACCTTC
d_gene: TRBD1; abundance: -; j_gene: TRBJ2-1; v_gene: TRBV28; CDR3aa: CAANRGPSYNEQFF; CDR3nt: TGTGCCGCCAACAGGGGGCCTTCCTACAATGAGCAGTTCTTC
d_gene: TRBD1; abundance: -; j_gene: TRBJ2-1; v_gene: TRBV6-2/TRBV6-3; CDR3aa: CASSPRTGSWAIDEQFF; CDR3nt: TGTGCCAGCAGTCCCAGGACAGGATCTTGGGCGATCGATGAGCAGTTCTTC
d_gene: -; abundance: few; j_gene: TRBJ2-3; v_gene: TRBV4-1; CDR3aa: CASSSKPLSDTQYF; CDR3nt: TGCGCCAGCAGCTCTAAGCCGCTCTCAGATACGCAGTATTTT
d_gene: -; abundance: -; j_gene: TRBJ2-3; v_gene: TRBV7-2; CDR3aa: CASSREQAILTDTQYF; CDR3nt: TGTGCCAGCAGCCGCGAACAGGCAATTCTCACAGATACGCAGTATTTT
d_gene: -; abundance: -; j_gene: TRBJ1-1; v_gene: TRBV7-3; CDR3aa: CASSRHMNTEAFF; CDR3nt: TGTGCCAGCAGCCGTCACATGAACACTGAAGCTTTCTTT
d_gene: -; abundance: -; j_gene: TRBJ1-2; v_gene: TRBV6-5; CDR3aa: CASSYLTTVGYTF; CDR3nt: TGTGCCAGCAGTTACTTGACTACCGTGGGCTACACCTTC
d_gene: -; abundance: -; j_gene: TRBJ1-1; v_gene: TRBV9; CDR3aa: CASSEGGRPSNTVAFF; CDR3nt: TGTGCCAGCAGCGAGGGGGGTCGACCTTCCAACACTGTGGCTTTCTTT
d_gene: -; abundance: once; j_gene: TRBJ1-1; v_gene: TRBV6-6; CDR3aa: CASSYSSPEAFF; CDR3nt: TGTGCCAGCAGTTACTCGTCGCCTGAAGCTTTCTTT
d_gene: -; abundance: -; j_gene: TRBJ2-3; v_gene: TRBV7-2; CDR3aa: CASSSIPTSGTDTQYF; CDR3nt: TGTGCCAGCAGTTCGATTCCGACAAGCGGAACGGATACGCAGTATTTT
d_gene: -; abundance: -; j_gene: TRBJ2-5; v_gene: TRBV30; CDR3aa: CAWSVKSETQYF; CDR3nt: TGTGCCTGGAGTGTAAAGTCGGAGACCCAGTACTTC
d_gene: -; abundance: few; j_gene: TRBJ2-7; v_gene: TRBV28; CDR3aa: CASTTYGGFSYEQYF; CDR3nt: TGTGCCAGCACTACCTACGGGGGCTTTTCCTACGAGCAGTACTTC
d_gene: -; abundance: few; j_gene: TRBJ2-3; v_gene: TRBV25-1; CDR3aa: CASSEGGRDTQYF; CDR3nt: TGTGCCAGCAGTGAAGGGGGAAGGGATACGCAGTATTTT
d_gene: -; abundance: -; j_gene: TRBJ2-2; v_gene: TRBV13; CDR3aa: CASSLAGDNTGELFF; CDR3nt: TGTGCCAGCAGCTTAGCCGGGGATAACACCGGGGAGCTGTTTTTT
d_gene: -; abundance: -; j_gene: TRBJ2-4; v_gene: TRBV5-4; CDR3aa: CASSLGVGIQYF; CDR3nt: TGTGCCAGCAGCTTGGGGGTCGGCATTCAGTACTTC
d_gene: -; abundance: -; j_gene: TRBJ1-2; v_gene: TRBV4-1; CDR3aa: CASSQNPGVWDYGYTF; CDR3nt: TGCGCCAGCAGCCAAAATCCCGGGGTATGGGACTATGGCTACACCTTC
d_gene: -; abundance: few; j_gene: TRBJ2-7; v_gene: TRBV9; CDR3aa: CASSVGEAIYEQYF; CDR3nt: TGTGCCAGCAGCGTGGGGGAGGCGATCTACGAGCAGTACTTC
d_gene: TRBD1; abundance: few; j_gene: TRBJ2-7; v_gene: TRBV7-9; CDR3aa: CASSRLTGQGSTYEQYF; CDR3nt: TGTGCCAGCAGCCGCCTCACGGGACAGGGGAGCACCTACGAGCAGTACTTC
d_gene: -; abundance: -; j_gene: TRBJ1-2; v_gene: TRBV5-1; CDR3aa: CASSQTAGGETFPPLYYGYTF; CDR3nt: TGCGCCAGCAGCCAGACCGCGGGCGGTGAGACTTTCCCCCCTCTCTACTATGGCTACACCTTC
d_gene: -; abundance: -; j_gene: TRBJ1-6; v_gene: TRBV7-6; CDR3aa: CASSSSPGRASLPLHF; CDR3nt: TGTGCCAGCAGCTCTAGCCCAGGGAGGGCCTCTTTACCCCTCCACTTT
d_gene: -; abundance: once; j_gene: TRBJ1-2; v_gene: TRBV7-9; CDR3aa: CASSGGAGSYGYTF; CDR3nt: TGTGCCAGCAGCGGGGGGGCAGGATCCTATGGCTACACCTTC